This T cell receptor (beta chain) was retrieved from a study of blood T cells in healthy people across ages (dated by TCRdb to about 2015). Notes on the research overall: In model experiments, template switching captured roughly one uniquely barcoded TCR beta cDNA molecule for every two T cells. To track age-related changes in TCR beta repertoire diversity, the study relied on deep sequencing normalized with unique cDNA molecular identifiers. The study analyzed two additional independent replicas of 1 million unique cDNA reads from the same blood draw for two donors, one aged 18 to 30 and one aged 80 or older. Donors were grouped into four age groups: young (average roughly 15 years), middle-aged (39), aged (about 59) and long-lived (about 82). To avoid experimental bias, donors of different ages were spread randomly across the sequencing lanes.

Results and caveats for the whole study, not just this receptor: There was a strong correlation between observed TCR beta diversity and the percentage of naive T cells measured by flow cytometry. Estimates of total diversity from one million sequenced T cells were regarded as lower bounds and underestimates. Compared with the aged group, the long-lived group had more naive CD4+ T cells, fewer expanded clones and increased TCR diversity, suggesting age selection. The CMV infection status of donors was not known, potentially confounding age-related changes in expanded clonotypes. Observed TCR beta diversity per million T cells fell roughly linearly with age, and a significant reduction was already apparent by age around 40. Since profiling was done on bulk unsorted PBMCs, naive and antigen-experienced compartments could not be conclusively compared.

In this sample, this clonotype turned up a few times. Its antigen remains unidentified. Base qualities are missing; no much larger clone stands one base away. Systemically healthy Caucasian individuals from Russia, 39 in total and aged roughly 6 to 100 years, were included as donors. Approximately 9.3 milliliters of peripheral blood were drawn from each donor into EDTA-treated Vacutainer tubes. Ficoll-Paque density-gradient centrifugation was used to isolate PBMCs, with at least 6.5 million per sample. Total RNA was extracted from PBMCs with Trizol reagent, with at least 6 micrograms obtained per sample. For every donor, an aliquot of PBMCs went through flow cytometry to measure the percentages of naive CD45RAhigh/CD27high T cells. Library prep was done by 5' RACE. The sequencer was an Illumina HiSeq 2500. A second PCR of about 7 to 12 cycles was run with a J-beta primer mix and a sample-barcoded 5' primer. A template-switch 5' adaptor carrying 12 random nucleotides introduced a unique molecular identifier onto each TCR beta cDNA molecule. Each sample yielded at least 2.5 million CDR3-containing paired-end reads. First-strand cDNA was synthesized from all RNA with the Mint cDNA synthesis kit, primed by a TRBC-specific oligonucleotide. Following uracil-DNA glycosylase treatment, all cDNA underwent a first 18-cycle PCR with the universal primers M1SS and BC2_uni_R. The paper's processing steps were these. Each sample was normalized by randomly selecting 1 million high-quality reads, each carrying a distinct molecular identifier. Reads sharing molecular identifiers were discarded rather than binned into consensus sequences. MiTCR, run with a Q25 quality threshold and the strictest error-elimination algorithm, handled CDR3 identification, clonotype clustering and error correction. Lower-bound total TCR beta diversity was estimated with a nonparametric unseen species model using Euler transformation. TCRdb redid the processing of the public reads, applying fastp at Q25 and MiXCR, and retained in-frame beta chains. A single entry per CDR3 protein holds the most common genes and DNA from its merged rows. The authors' filters were not applied to this entry. For this sample the table gives 800,000 to 1,000,000 distinct CDR3 sequences, of which roughly 52% were detected only once. The ten largest make up around an eighth of the sample.

V is cut by 5 bases and J by 5 bases, and the space between the germline ends is 19 bases. Via the germline V gene (reference sequence), CDR1 is DFQATT and CDR2 SNEGSKA. There are 15 amino acids in the CDR3, from cysteine to phenylalanine inclusive. Only CDR3 DNA remains: 45 bases, in frame from the first base. The TCR comes from a man in his thirties or forties in good health. Material for sequencing was blood. Here the chain combines TRBV20-1 and TRBJ2-1; the D call is possibly TRBD1 or TRBD2, each sharing 5 bases. In nucleotides, the sequence is TGCAGTGCTCCGGGACGGTTAACGCGGGACAATGAGCAGTTCTTC. Translated, this gives CSAPGRLTRDNEQFF.